These 7 T cell receptor beta chains share one sample of origin, sequenced in a study of blood T cell repertoires in COVID-19 (dated by TCRdb to the early 2020s). The library was made by the immunoSEQ multiplex PCR assay. Entries here come from immuneACCESS through TCRdb and include only in-frame sequences with V and J called. Some clones fail to appear in such tables; in the studies checked, an unresolved V gene covers under half of the shortfall, and the cause of the remainder is unknown. The sample table records approximately 220,000 clones; roughly 84% of these occur just once. Of the sample, about 3% falls within the top ten clones. Sequencing was done on a sample of peripheral blood. The receptors here all came from a man aged 50 or older who had recovered from COVID-19.

The chain carries TRBV18 and TRBJ2-3; 8 bases fit TRBD2. This CDR3 comprises 15 residues. Germline CDR1 reads KGHSH; CDR2 reads LQKENI. The trim removed 3 bases at V and 3 bases at J, leaving 5 bases unmatched. CDR3 amino acids: CASSPNAGGTDTQYF. The DNA for the CDR3 is TGTGCCAGCTCACCTAATGCGGGAGGAACAGATACGCAGTATTTT.

The chain has TRBV5-6 and TRBJ1-2; D possibly corresponds to TRBD1 (6 bases). The CDR3 has 15 residues. Germline CDR1 reads SGHDT; CDR2 reads YYEEEE. Trimming shortened V by 2 bases and J by 3 bases, and 14 bases separated the two germline ends. The CDR3 loop reads CASSFFVRGDYGYTF. CDR3 nucleotides: TGTGCCAGCAGCTTTTTTGTCAGGGGCGACTATGGCTACACCTTC.

The chain has TRBV3-1 (or the pseudogene TRBV3-2) and TRBJ2-4, with TRBD1 matching 8 bases. The germline gives CDR1 LGHDT, CDR2 YNNKEL (reference sequence). V lost 4 bases to trimming and J lost 5 bases; unmatched junction nucleotides: 4. This CDR3 comprises 14 residues. As DNA, the CDR3 is TGTGCCAGCAGCCTCCGACAGGGGCAAAACATTCAGTACTTC. This gives the protein CASSLRQGQNIQYF.

For the CDR3, the DNA is TGTGCCAGCAGCCAAGAAAGACTAGCGGGAGCGATTACCGGGGAGCTGTTTTTT. This translates into CASSQERLAGAITGELFF. The chain combines TRBV3-1 (or the pseudogene TRBV3-2) with TRBJ2-2; 12 nucleotides match TRBD2. Germline V gene lookup returns CDR1 LGHDT and CDR2 YNNKEL (reference sequence). With V trimmed by 0 bases and J by 5 bases, 7 bases remained unmatched. The CDR3 has 18 amino acids.

This clone was counted a few times. The chain has TRBV6-5 and TRBJ2-7; D is possibly TRBD1 (6 bases). Germline lookup yields CDR1 MNHEY and CDR2 SVGAGI. CDR3 length equals 13 residues. With 8 bases removed from V and 7 bases from J, the gap between germline ends came to 18 bases. The CDR3 sequence: CASVGDTLREQYF. The DNA for the CDR3 is TGTGCCAGCGTAGGGGACACCCTGAGGGAGCAGTACTTC.

The chain carries TRBV5-4 and TRBJ2-2, with TRBD1 as a possible D gene (6 bases). The CDR3 covers 13 residues. The germline CDR1 and CDR2 sequences are SGHNT and YYREEE (reference sequence). V lost 4 bases and J 6 bases, leaving 10 bases between the germline ends. The CDR3 loop is CASSLQGPGELFF. CDR3 DNA: TGTGCCAGCAGCCTACAGGGCCCCGGGGAGCTGTTTTTT.

This rearrangement joins TRBV5-1 to TRBJ1-6, with 7 nucleotides matching TRBD1. The CDR3 has 15 amino acids. Per the germline V gene, CDR1 is SGHRS and CDR2 is YFSETQ. V lost 4 bases to trimming and J lost 6 bases; unmatched junction nucleotides: 7. In DNA form, the CDR3 reads TGCGCCAGCAGCATAGGGGACAGAACTAATTCACCCCTCCACTTT. Translation gives CASSIGDRTNSPLHF.